This T cell receptor (beta chain) was found in a study of CD8+ T cells in alopecia areata. Per the germline V gene, CDR1 is SQVTM and CDR2 is ANQGSEA. The length of the CDR3 is 13 residues. V shed 0 bases and J shed 0 bases, with 6 bases lying between them. After isolation, RNA underwent reverse transcription to generate cDNA as the sequencing template. The table came from immunoSEQ multiplex PCR; TCRdb's copy has only in-frame clones and leaves some out. The sample has some 200,000 clones, roughly 64% seen once. As for treatment: oral pan-JAK inhibitor, 5-10 mg twice daily. The source material was CD4+ T cells sorted from blood, sampled at week 24, from a patient treated with tofacitinib. The clonotype was recovered from a human donor with alopecia areata. The rearrangement joins TRBV29-1 to TRBJ2-7; no clear D. CDR3 sequence: CSVEESSSYEQYF. In DNA, the CDR3 is TGCAGCGTTGAAGAGAGCAGCTCCTACGAGCAGTACTTC.